The 21 T cell receptor beta chains listed next were all sequenced from one sample in a study of cytomegalovirus exposure and HLA in healthy donors. Primers: 60 Vbeta forward and 13 Jbeta reverse. Using immunoSEQ multiplex PCR, the repertoire was profiled, and TCRdb retains in-frame clones only, with some absent. The table lists about 120,000 clones, about 8.6% of them singletons. The sequencing input was PBMCs. These receptor sequences come from a woman aged 40 to 49 in good health and CMV-seropositive.

This clone turned up a few times. This chain joins TRBV10-3 and TRBJ1-5; D might be TRBD1 (5 bases). The germline V gene has CDR1 ENHRY and CDR2 SYGVKD. This CDR3 is built from 15 residues. The germline V and J ends were trimmed by 2 bases and 6 bases, with 14 bases remaining between them. The CDR3 sequence is CAISEQMTEGQPQHF. The CDR3 DNA is TGTGCCATCAGTGAGCAGATGACAGAAGGTCAGCCCCAGCATTTT.

This clone was detected only a few times. V is TRBV5-1 and J is TRBJ2-1; 9 bases match TRBD2. Germline assignment: CDR1 SGHRS and CDR2 YFSETQ. This CDR3 is 17 amino acids long. With V trimmed by 0 bases and J by 2 bases, 6 bases remained unmatched. The CDR3 nucleotides read TGCGCCAGCAGCTTGGCCCTTGGCGGGGGGGCCTACAATGAGCAGTTCTTC. Protein sequence: CASSLALGGGAYNEQFF.

This clone appeared a few times. The J gene is TRBJ2-7, the V gene TRBV27, with TRBD1 identical over 7 bases. CDR3 length: 13 residues. The trim removed 3 bases at V and 6 bases at J, leaving 5 bases unmatched. Germline V gene data show CDR1 as MNHEY and CDR2 as SMNVEV (reference sequence). CDR3 sequence: CASSFQGVSEQYF. CDR3 nucleotide sequence: TGTGCCAGCAGTTTTCAGGGGGTCTCCGAGCAGTACTTC.

The chain uses TRBV5-1 and TRBJ1-1; a possible D gene is TRBD1 (5 bases). Germline-derived CDR1 and CDR2 are SGHRS and YFSETQ. The CDR3 spans 14 residues. V was clipped by 5 bases and J by 5 bases, with 16 bases between them. This CDR3 reads CASRARGDNTEAFF. CDR3 nucleotides: TGCGCCAGCAGAGCCCGGGGGGATAATACTGAAGCTTTCTTT.

The gene calls are TRBV29-1 and TRBJ2-5; D might be TRBD2 (6 bases). V lost 3 bases, J lost 4 bases, and 15 bases lay in between. The CDR3 is 14 residues long. Germline CDR1 reads SQVTM; CDR2 reads ANQGSEA. The CDR3 is CSVDVRGGRETQYF. DNA for the CDR3: TGCAGCGTTGATGTGCGGGGAGGTCGAGAGACCCAGTACTTC. Full variable domain (missing parts from reference TRBV29-1 and TRBJ2-5): SAVISQKPSRDICQRGTSLTIQCQVDSQVTMMFWYRQQPGQSLTLIATANQGSEATYESGFVIDKFPISRPNLTFSTLTVSNMSPEDSSIYLCSVDVRGGRETQYFGPGTRLLVL.

This clone occurred a few times. This chain connects TRBV2 to TRBJ2-1, with TRBD1 as a possible D gene (7 bases). The germline V gene encodes CDR1 SNHLY and CDR2 FYNNEI. V was shortened by 8 bases and J by 5 bases, with 10 bases between the two germline ends. CDR3 length equals 12 residues. The CDR3 sequence: CASDREDNEQFF. The CDR3 DNA sequence: TGTGCCAGCGACAGGGAGGACAATGAGCAGTTCTTC.

This clone has more than one count but fewer than ten. The V and J genes are TRBV19 and TRBJ1-4; no definite D call. The V gene's germline CDR1 is LNHDA and CDR2 SQIVND (reference sequence). Trimming removed 7 bases at V and 0 bases at J, with 9 bases between. This CDR3 has 14 amino acids. The CDR3 is CASNLLATNEKLFF. Here the CDR3 DNA reads TGTGCCAGTAACCTACTTGCAACTAATGAAAAACTGTTTTTT.

This chain joins TRBV10-3 and TRBJ2-1; 12 nucleotides match TRBD2. The CDR3 extends over 16 amino acids. V lost 3 bases to trimming and J lost 5 bases; unmatched junction nucleotides: 5. The germline gives CDR1 ENHRY, CDR2 SYGVKD. The CDR3 bases are TGTGCCATCAGTGACCCTAGCGGGGGGGCAAACAATGAGCAGTTCTTC. Its translation: CAISDPSGGANNEQFF.

The rearrangement links TRBV4-2 to TRBJ2-3; 9 positions agree with TRBD2. CDR1 is LGHNA, CDR2 YNFKEQ, per germline. The J segment lost 2 bases and the V segment lost 5 bases, leaving 5 bases of the junction unmatched. The CDR3 totals 15 residues. The CDR3 DNA reads TGTGCCAGCAGCGCTCAGCGGGGGGACACAGATACGCAGTATTTT. Its translation: CASSAQRGDTDTQYF.

This rearrangement joins TRBV18 to TRBJ2-1; 11 nucleotides align to TRBD1. With V trimmed by 5 bases and J by 5 bases, 5 bases remained unmatched. There are 15 residues in the CDR3. Per germline, CDR1 KGHSH and CDR2 LQKENI. CDR3 DNA: TGTGCCAGCTCATTGGGACAGGGGGGTAACAATGAGCAGTTCTTC. Encoded protein: CASSLGQGGNNEQFF.

This clone has only a few counts. V usage is TRBV7-7 and J usage is TRBJ2-2; TRBD1 is a possible D gene (6 bases). V was shortened by 3 bases and J by 3 bases, with 11 bases between the two germline ends. The germline CDR1 and CDR2 sequences are SSHAT and FNYEAQ (reference sequence). This CDR3 region has 15 residues. CDR3: CASSFRTGHTGELFF. Here the CDR3 DNA reads TGTGCCAGCAGCTTTCGAACAGGGCACACCGGGGAGCTGTTTTTT.

This clone was seen a handful of times. This rearrangement joins TRBV29-1 to TRBJ1-1, with D unclear. Germline V gene lookup returns CDR1 SQVTM and CDR2 ANQGSEA. V lost 3 bases and J lost 5, with 13 bases in between. CDR3 length equals 13 residues. The CDR3 here is CSVDSLAQTEAFF. CDR3 nucleotides: TGCAGCGTTGATTCATTGGCCCAGACTGAAGCTTTCTTT.

This clone has a handful of counts. V gene TRBV7-9 combines with J gene TRBJ1-1; tentative D call: TRBD1 (5 bases). Germline-derived CDR1 and CDR2 are SEHNR and FQNEAQ (reference sequence). The CDR3 totals 14 residues. V was shortened by 0 bases and J by 6 bases, with 11 bases between the two germline ends. The CDR3 DNA is TGTGCCAGCAGCTTAGCCAGGGAGGTGCCTGAAGCTTTCTTT. Translated: CASSLAREVPEAFF.

This sequence joins TRBV28 and TRBJ1-6; D may be TRBD1 (6 bases). Germline lookup yields CDR1 MDHEN and CDR2 SYDVKM. The CDR3 has 11 amino acids. Trimming took 7 bases from V and 13 from J, leaving 11 bases between them. CDR3: CASKLQGPLHF. CDR3 DNA: TGTGCCAGCAAACTACAGGGCCCCCTCCACTTT. Supplemented by reference TRBV28 and TRBJ1-6, the full variable domain reads DVKVTQSSRYLVKRTGEKVFLECVQDMDHENMFWYRQDPGLGLRLIYFSYDVKMKEKGDIPEGYSVSREKKERFSLILESASTNQTSMYLCASKLQGPLHFGNGTRLTVT.

This clone was seen only a few times. The rearrangement links TRBV4-1 to TRBJ1-5; no firm D call. Trimming cost V 1 base and J 1 base, with 8 bases left between them. The CDR3 contains 15 residues. The germline gives CDR1 MGHRA, CDR2 YSYEKL. The CDR3 sequence is CASSQADTSNQPQHF. DNA for the CDR3: TGCGCCAGCAGCCAAGCTGACACGAGCAATCAGCCCCAGCATTTT.

Only a few counts were recorded for this clone. This rearrangement joins TRBV28 to TRBJ1-1; D may be TRBD1 (5 bases). Germline V gene lookup returns CDR1 MDHEN and CDR2 SYDVKM. CDR3 length equals 12 residues. V lost 2 bases and J lost 11, with 12 bases in between. The CDR3 DNA reads TGTGCCAGCAGTTTACCAGGGTGGGATGCTTTCTTT. This encodes CASSLPGWDAFF.

The chain joins TRBV19 to TRBJ2-2; D possibly corresponds to TRBD2 (6 bases). The CDR3 spans 15 residues. Germline CDR1 is LNHDA and CDR2 is SQIVND (reference sequence). Trimming took off 6 bases at V and 0 bases at J, with 11 bases between the two ends. The CDR3 protein is CASREGYANTGELFF. CDR3 DNA: TGTGCCAGTAGGGAGGGTTACGCGAACACCGGGGAGCTGTTTTTT.

CDR3 in amino acids: CASSAGGQNTEAFF. The CDR3 nucleotides read TGTGCCAGCAGTGCAGGGGGGCAGAACACTGAAGCTTTCTTT. J is TRBJ1-1 and V is TRBV28; 7 nucleotides match TRBD1. Germline CDR1 and CDR2: MDHEN and SYDVKM. V shed 5 bases and J 1 base; nucleotides not matched to a gene: 4. The CDR3 runs to 14 residues. The whole variable domain, filled in from reference TRBV28 and TRBJ1-1, reads DVKVTQSSRYLVKRTGEKVFLECVQDMDHENMFWYRQDPGLGLRLIYFSYDVKMKEKGDIPEGYSVSREKKERFSLILESASTNQTSMYLCASSAGGQNTEAFFGQGTRLTVV.

This chain joins TRBV2 and TRBJ2-3; TRBD2 matches at 16 bases. This CDR3 region has 17 residues. V trimming: 5 bases; J trimming: 3 bases; junction bases outside the gene matches: 5. Germline values: CDR1 SNHLY, CDR2 FYNNEI. As DNA, the CDR3 is TGTGCCAGCAGTCGGGGACTAGCGGGGGGGCCGACAGATACGCAGTATTTT. It encodes CASSRGLAGGPTDTQYF.

The chain carries TRBV25-1 and TRBJ2-1, with a tentative D call TRBD2 (7 bases). Looked up from germline, CDR1 is MGHDK and CDR2 is SYGVNS. This CDR3 spans 15 amino acids. Between the trimmed V and J ends, which lost 6 bases and 6 bases, there was a span of 18 bases. The CDR3 coding sequence is TGTGCCAGCAGCCTCCAGGGGAGGGGACCCAATGAGCAGTTCTTC. Translating it yields CASSLQGRGPNEQFF.

This clone occurred a few times. This chain connects TRBV6-5 to TRBJ1-2; 8 nucleotides align to TRBD1. The CDR3 runs to 15 residues. Trimming removed 5 bases from V and 8 bases from J; junction bases left unmatched: 13. Germline V CDR1 and CDR2: MNHEY, SVGAGI. The chain's CDR3 is CASSRLDRGKRGYTF. CDR3 nucleotides: TGTGCCAGCAGTAGGTTAGACAGGGGAAAGCGAGGCTACACCTTC.